The clone carrying this T cell receptor (beta chain) showed up just a few times. Antigen unknown. The treatment here: 10-day PBMC culture with coronavirus spike peptide pools or control peptides (ViraFEST assay). Sequencing of cultured CD4+ T cell DNA used the Oncomine TCR Beta short-read assay. TCRdb reanalysed the PCR reads using MiXCR and keeps one entry per CDR3 protein. The sample has about 19,000 distinct CDR3 sequences, 43% seen once; the top ten hold 2.5% to 3%. The data were taken from a study of vaccination and CD4 T cells after COVID-19. V lost 3 bases to trimming and J lost 4 bases, with 12 bases between them. CDR1 is SNHLY, CDR2 FYNNEI, per germline. The CDR3 has 14 residues.

This chain uses TRBV2 with TRBJ1-2, with a weak D call TRBD1 (5 bases). The specimen was CD4+ T cells from blood, cultured in vitro, collected after SARS-CoV-2 vaccination. The receptor comes from a human donor who had recovered from COVID-19. In nucleotides, the CDR3 is TGTGCCAGCAGTGAGTCAGGCAGGGTCTATGGCTACACCTTC. This encodes CASSESGRVYGYTF.